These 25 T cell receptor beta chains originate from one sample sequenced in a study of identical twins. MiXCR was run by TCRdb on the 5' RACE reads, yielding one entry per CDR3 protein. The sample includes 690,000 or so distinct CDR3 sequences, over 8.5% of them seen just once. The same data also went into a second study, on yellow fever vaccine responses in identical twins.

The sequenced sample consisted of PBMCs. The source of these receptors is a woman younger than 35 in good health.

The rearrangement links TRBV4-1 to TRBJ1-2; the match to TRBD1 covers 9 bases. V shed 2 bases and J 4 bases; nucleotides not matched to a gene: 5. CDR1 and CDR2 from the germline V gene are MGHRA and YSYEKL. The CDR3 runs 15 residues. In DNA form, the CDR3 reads TGCGCCAGCAGCCAATGGACAGGGGCTGGCTATGGCTACACCTTC. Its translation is CASSQWTGAGYGYTF.

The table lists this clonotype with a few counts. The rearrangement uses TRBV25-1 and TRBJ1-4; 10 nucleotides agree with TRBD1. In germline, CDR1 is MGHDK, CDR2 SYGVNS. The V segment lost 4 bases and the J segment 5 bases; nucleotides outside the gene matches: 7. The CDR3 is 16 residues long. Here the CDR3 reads CASSGWGGQGNEKLFF. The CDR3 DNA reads TGTGCCAGCAGTGGCTGGGGGGGACAGGGGAATGAAAAACTGTTTTTT.

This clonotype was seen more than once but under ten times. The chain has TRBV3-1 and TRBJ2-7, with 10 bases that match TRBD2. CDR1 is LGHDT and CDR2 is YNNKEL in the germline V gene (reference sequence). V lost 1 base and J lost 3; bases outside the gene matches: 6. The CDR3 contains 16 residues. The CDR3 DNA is TGTGCCAGCAGCCAAGCGGTAGCGGGAGGAAACTACGAGCAGTACTTC. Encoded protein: CASSQAVAGGNYEQYF.

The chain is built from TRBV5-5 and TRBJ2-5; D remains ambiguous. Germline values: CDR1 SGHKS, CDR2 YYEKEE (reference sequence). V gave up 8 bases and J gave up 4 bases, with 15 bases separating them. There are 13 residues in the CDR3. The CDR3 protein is CARSPGLVETQYF. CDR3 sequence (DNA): TGTGCCAGGAGCCCCGGGCTCGTAGAGACCCAGTACTTC.

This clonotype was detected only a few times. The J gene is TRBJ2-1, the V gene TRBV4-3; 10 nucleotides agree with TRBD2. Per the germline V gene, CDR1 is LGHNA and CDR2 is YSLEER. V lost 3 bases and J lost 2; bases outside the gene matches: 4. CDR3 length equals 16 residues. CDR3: CASSHHTSGTYNEQFF. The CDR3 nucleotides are TGCGCCAGCAGCCACCACACTAGCGGGACCTACAATGAGCAGTTCTTC.

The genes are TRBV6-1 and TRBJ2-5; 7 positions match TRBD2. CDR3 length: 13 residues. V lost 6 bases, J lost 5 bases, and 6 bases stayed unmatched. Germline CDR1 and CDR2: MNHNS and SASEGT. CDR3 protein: CASRPGLWETQYF. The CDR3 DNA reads TGTGCCAGCAGGCCGGGACTATGGGAGACCCAGTACTTC.

CDR3 sequence reads: CASSLVAGNGEQFF. CDR3 bases: TGTGCCAGCAGTTTAGTGGCAGGGAACGGTGAGCAGTTCTTC. The chain uses TRBV28 and TRBJ2-1, with a weak D call TRBD1 (5 bases). The CDR3 has 14 residues. V was trimmed by 2 bases and J by 9 bases, leaving 14 bases between them. Germline lookup yields CDR1 MDHEN and CDR2 SYDVKM.

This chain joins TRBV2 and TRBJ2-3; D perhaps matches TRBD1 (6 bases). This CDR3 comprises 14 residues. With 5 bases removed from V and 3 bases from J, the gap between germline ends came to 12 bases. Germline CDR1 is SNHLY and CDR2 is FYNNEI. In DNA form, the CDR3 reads TGTGCCAGCAGTTTTGGGACAAAAACAGATACGCAGTATTTT. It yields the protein CASSFGTKTDTQYF. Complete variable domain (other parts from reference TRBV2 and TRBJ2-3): EPEVTQTPSHQVTQMGQEVILRCVPISNHLYFYWYRQILGQKVEFLVSFYNNEISEKSEIFDDQFSVERPDGSNFTLKIRSTKLEDSAMYFCASSFGTKTDTQYFGPGTRLTVL.

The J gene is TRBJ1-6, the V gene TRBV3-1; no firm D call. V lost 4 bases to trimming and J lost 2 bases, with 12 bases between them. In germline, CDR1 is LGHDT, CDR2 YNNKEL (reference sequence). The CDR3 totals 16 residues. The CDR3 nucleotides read TGTGCCAGCAGCCTACGGGGAGAGCCCTATAATTCACCCCTCCACTTT. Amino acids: CASSLRGEPYNSPLHF.

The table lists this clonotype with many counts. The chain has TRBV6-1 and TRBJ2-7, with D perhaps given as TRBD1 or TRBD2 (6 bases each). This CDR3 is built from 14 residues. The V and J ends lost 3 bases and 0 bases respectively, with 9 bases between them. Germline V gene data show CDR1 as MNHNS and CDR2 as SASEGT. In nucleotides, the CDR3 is TGTGCCAGCAGTGAGGGGGGCAGCTCCTACGAGCAGTACTTC. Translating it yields CASSEGGSSYEQYF.

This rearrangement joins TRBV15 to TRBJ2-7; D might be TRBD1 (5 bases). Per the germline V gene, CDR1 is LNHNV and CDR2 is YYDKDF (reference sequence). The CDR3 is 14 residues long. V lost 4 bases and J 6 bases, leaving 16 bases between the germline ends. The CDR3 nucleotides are TGTGCCACCAGCAAAAATACAGGATTCCGCGAGCAGTACTTC. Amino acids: CATSKNTGFREQYF.

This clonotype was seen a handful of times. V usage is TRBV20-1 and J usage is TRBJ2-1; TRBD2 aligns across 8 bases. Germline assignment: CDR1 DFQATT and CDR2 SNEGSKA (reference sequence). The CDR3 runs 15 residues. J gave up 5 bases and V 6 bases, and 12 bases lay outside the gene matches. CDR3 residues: CSAEGVELADNEQFF. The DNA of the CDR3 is TGCAGTGCAGAAGGGGTGGAACTAGCGGACAATGAGCAGTTCTTC.

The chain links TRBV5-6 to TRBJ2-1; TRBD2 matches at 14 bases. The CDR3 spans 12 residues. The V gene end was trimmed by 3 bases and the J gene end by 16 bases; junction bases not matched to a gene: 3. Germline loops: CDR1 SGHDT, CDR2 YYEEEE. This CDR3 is CASSSTSGRAFF. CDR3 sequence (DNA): TGTGCCAGCAGCTCGACTAGCGGGAGGGCCTTCTTC.

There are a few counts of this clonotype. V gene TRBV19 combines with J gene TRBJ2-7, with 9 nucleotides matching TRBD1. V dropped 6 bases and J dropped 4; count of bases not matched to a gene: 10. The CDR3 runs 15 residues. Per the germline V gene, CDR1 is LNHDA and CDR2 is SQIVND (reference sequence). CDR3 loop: CASSYSRDRDYEQYF. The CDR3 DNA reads TGTGCCAGTAGCTATAGCCGGGACAGGGATTACGAGCAGTACTTC.

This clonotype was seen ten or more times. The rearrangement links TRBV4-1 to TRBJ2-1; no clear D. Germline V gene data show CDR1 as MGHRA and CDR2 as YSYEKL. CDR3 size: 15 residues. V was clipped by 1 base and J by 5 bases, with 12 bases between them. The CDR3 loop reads CASSQVAFSDNEQFF. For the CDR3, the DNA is TGCGCCAGCAGCCAAGTCGCTTTTTCGGACAATGAGCAGTTCTTC.

The CDR3 region is CASSREERLVYQETQYF. In nucleotides, the CDR3 is TGTGCCAGCAGCCGGGAGGAGAGGCTTGTGTACCAAGAGACCCAGTACTTC. The J gene is TRBJ2-5, the V gene TRBV11-2; 7 positions match TRBD2. V was pared by 5 bases and J by 0 bases, with 12 bases of the junction left unmatched. The germline V gene has CDR1 SGHAT and CDR2 FQNNGV. The CDR3 contains 17 residues.

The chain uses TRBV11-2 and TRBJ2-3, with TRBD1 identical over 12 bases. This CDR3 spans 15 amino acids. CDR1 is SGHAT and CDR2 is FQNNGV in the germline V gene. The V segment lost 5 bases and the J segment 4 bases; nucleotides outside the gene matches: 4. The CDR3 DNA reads TGTGCCAGCAGCGGGGACAGGGGGCCCGCAGATACGCAGTATTTT. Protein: CASSGDRGPADTQYF.

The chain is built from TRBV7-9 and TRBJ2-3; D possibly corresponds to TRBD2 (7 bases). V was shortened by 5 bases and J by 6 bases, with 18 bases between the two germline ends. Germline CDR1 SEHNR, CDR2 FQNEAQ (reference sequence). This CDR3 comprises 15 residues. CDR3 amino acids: CASSPKGGPADTQYF. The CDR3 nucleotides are TGTGCCAGCAGCCCGAAGGGGGGGCCCGCGGATACGCAGTATTTT.

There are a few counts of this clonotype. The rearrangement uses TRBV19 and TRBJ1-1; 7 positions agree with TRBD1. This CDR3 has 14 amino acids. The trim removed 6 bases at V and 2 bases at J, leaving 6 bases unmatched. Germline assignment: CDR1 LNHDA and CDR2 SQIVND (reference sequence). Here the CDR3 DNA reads TGTGCCAGTAGGAGGACAGGCTTAAACACTGAAGCTTTCTTT. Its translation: CASRRTGLNTEAFF.

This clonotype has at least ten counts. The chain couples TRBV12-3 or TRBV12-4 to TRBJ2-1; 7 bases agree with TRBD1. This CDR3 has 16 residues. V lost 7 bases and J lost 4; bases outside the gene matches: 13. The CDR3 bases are TGTGCCAGCACTCCTAGAGGGGGCTTGGCTTACAATGAGCAGTTCTTC. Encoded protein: CASTPRGGLAYNEQFF.

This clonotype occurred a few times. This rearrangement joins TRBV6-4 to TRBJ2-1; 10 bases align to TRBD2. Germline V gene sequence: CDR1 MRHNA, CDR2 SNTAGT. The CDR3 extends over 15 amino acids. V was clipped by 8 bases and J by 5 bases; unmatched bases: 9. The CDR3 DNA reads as TGTGCCAGCTCCCTTCTAGCGGGAGCGGACAATGAGCAGTTCTTC. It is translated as CASSLLAGADNEQFF.

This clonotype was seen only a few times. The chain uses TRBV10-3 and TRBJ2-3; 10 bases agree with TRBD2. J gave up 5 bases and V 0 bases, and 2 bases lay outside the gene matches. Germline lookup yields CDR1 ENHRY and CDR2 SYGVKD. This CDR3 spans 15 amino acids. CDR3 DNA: TGTGCCATCAGTGAGTCAATAGCGGGAGGAGATACGCAGTATTTT. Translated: CAISESIAGGDTQYF.

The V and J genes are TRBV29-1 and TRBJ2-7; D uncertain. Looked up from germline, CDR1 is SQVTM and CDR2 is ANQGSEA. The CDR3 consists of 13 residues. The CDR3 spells CSATDLSSYEQYF. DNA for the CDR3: TGCAGTGCGACTGACCTTAGCTCCTACGAGCAGTACTTC.

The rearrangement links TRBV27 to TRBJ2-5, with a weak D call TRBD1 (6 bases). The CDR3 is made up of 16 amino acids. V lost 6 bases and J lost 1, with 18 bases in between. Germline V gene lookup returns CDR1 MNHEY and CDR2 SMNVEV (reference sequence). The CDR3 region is CASRSHPDRIQETQYF. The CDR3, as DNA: TGTGCCAGCAGATCACACCCCGACAGGATCCAAGAGACCCAGTACTTC.

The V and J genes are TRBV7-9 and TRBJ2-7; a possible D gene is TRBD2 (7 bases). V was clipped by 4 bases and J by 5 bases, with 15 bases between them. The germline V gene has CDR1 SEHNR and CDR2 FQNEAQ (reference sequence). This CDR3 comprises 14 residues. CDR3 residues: CASSSSGGQDEQYF. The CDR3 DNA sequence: TGTGCCAGCAGCTCCTCGGGGGGCCAGGACGAGCAGTACTTC.